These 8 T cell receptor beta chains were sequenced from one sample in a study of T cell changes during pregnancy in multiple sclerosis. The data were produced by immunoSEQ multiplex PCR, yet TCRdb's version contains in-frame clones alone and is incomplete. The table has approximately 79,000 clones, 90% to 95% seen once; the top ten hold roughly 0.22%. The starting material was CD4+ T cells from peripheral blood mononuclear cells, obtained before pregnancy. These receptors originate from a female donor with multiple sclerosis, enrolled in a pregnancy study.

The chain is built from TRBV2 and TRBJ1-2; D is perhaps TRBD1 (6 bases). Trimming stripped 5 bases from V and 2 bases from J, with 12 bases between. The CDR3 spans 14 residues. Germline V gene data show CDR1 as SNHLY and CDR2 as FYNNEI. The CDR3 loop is CASSPLDSNYGYTF. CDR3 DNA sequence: TGTGCCAGCAGTCCCCTGGACAGCAACTATGGCTACACCTTC.

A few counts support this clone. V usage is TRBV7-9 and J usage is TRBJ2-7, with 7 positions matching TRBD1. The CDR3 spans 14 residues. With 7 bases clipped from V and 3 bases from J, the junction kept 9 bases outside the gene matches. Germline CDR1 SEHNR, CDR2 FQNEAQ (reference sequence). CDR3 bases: TGTGCCAGCACCCGGGACAGCTACGACTACGAGCAGTACTTC. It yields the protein CASTRDSYDYEQYF.

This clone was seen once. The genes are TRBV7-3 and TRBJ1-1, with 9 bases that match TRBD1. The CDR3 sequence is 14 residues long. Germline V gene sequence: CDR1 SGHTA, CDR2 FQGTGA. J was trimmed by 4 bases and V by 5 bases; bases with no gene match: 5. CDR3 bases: TGTGCCAGCAGCCTACAGGGGGCGGTCACTGAAGCTTTCTTT. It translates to CASSLQGAVTEAFF.

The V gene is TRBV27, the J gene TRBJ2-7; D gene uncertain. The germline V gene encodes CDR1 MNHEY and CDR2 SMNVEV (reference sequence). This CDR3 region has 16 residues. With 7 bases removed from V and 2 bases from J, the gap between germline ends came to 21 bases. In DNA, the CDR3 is TGTGCCAGCAATCCCTTAGGCGGCGGAGAAACCTACGAGCAGTACTTC. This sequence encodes CASNPLGGGETYEQYF.

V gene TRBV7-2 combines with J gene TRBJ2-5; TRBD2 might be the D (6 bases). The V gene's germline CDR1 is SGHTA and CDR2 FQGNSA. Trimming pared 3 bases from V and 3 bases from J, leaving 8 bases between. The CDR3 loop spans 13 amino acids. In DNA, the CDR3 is TGTGCCAGCAGCTTGGTAGCGGAAGAGACCCAGTACTTC. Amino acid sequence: CASSLVAEETQYF.

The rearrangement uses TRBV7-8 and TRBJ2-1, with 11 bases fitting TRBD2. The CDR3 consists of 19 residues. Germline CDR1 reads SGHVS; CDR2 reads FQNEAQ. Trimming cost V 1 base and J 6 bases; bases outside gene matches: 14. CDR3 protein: CASSLVTSGSTSFGNEQFF. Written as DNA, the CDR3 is TGTGCCAGCAGCTTAGTCACTAGCGGGAGCACCTCCTTCGGCAATGAGCAGTTCTTC. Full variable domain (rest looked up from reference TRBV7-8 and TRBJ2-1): GAGVSQSPRYKVAKRGQDVALRCDPISGHVSLFWYQQALGQGPEFLTYFQNEAQLDKSGLPSDRFFAERPEGSVSTLKIQRTQQEDSAVYLCASSLVTSGSTSFGNEQFFGPGTRLTVL.

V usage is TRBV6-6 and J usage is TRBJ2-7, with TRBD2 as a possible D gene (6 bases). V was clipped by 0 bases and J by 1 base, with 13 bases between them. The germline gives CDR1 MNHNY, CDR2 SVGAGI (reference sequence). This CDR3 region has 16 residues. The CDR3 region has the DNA TGTGCCAGCAGTTACTCGGGCCAAGGAGGGTCCTACGAGCAGTACTTC. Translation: CASSYSGQGGSYEQYF.

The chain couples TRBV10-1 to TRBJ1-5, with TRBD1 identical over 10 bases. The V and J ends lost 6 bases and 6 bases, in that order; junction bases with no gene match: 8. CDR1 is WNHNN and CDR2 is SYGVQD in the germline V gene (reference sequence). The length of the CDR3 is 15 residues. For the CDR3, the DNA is TGCGCCAGCAGAGGACAGGGGGGGTACGGTCAGCCCCAGCATTTT. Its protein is CASRGQGGYGQPQHF.